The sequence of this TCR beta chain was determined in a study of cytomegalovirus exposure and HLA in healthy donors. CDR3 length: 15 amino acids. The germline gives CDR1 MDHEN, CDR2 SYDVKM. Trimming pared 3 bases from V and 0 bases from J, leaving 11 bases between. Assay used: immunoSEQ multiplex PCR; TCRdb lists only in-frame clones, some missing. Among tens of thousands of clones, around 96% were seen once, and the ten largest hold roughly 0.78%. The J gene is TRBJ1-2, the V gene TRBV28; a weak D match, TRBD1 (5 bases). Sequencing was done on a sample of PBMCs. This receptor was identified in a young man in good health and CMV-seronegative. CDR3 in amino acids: CASSLGGTTNYGYTF. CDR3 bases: TGTGCCAGCAGTTTGGGGGGGACCACTAACTATGGCTACACCTTC.